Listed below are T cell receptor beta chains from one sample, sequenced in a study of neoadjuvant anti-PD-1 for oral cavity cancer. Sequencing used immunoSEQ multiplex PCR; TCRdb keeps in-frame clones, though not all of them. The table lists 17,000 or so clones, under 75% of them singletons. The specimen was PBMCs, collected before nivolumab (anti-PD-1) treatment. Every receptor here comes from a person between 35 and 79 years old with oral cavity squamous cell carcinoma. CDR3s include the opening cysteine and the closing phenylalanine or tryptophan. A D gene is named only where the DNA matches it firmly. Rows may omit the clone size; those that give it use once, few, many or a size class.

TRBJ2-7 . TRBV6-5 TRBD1 CASSSLTGGASYEQYF TGTGCCAGCAGTTCCCTCACAGGGGGCGCTTCCTACGAGCAGTACTTC
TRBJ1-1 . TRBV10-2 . CASSELRTIMNTEAFF TGCGCCAGCAGTGAGCTTAGGACTATAATGAACACTGAAGCTTTCTTT
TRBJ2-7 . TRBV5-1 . CASSARGGETYEQYF TGCGCCAGCAGCGCTCGGGGCGGGGAGACCTACGAGCAGTACTTC
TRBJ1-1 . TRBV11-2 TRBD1 CASSWNDRGAEAFF TGTGCCAGCAGCTGGAACGACAGGGGGGCTGAAGCTTTCTTT
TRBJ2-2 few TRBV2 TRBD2 CASSERLAGPGELFF TGTGCCAGCAGTGAACGGCTAGCGGGGCCAGGGGAGCTGTTTTTT
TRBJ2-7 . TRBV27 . CASSPNDSSYEQYF TGTGCCAGCAGTCCTAACGACAGCTCCTACGAGCAGTACTTC
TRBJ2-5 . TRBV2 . CASSKEETQYF TGTGCCAGCAGCAAGGAAGAGACCCAGTACTTC
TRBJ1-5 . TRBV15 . CATSSIGQPQHF TGTGCCACCAGCTCCATTGGTCAGCCCCAGCATTTT
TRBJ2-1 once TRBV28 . CASGTFSYNEQFF TGTGCCAGTGGGACTTTCTCCTACAATGAGCAGTTCTTC
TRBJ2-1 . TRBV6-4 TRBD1 CASKPGQSQFF TGTGCCAGCAAACCGGGACAGAGCCAGTTCTTC
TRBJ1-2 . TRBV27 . CASSFRGLGYTF TGTGCCAGCAGTTTCCGGGGGTTGGGCTACACCTTC
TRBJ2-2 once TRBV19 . CASSMGSSTGELFF TGTGCCAGTAGTATGGGAAGTTCGACCGGGGAGCTGTTTTTT
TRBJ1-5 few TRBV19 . CASSTRENQPQHF TGTGCCAGTAGTACAAGGGAGAATCAGCCCCAGCATTTT
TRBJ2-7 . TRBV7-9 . CASSPRGAGQSLYEQYF TGTGCCAGCAGCCCACGGGGGGCTGGACAGAGCCTATACGAGCAGTACTTC
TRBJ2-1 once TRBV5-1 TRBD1 CASSSGQGYNEQFF TGCGCCAGCAGCTCAGGACAGGGGTACAATGAGCAGTTCTTC
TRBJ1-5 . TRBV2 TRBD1 CASTGTGGSYSNQPQHF TGTGCCAGCACCGGGACAGGGGGTTCCTATAGCAATCAGCCCCAGCATTTT
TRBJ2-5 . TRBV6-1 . CASSSPPPRETQYF TGTGCCAGCAGTTCCCCGCCTCCTCGGGAGACCCAGTACTTC
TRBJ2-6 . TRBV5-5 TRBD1 CASSLQGGTAGANVLTF TGTGCCAGCAGCTTACAGGGGGGTACGGCTGGGGCCAACGTCCTGACTTTC
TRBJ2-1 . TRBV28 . CASSSDNEQFF TGTGCCAGCAGTTCAGACAATGAGCAGTTCTTC
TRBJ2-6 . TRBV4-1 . CASSQAWESSSGANVLTF TGCGCCAGCAGCCAAGCTTGGGAAAGTTCCTCTGGGGCCAACGTCCTGACTTTC
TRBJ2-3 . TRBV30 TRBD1 CAWSVGQGTDTQYF TGTGCCTGGAGTGTTGGACAGGGCACAGATACGCAGTATTTT
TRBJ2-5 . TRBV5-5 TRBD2 CASSLDLAGELETQYF TGTGCCAGCAGCTTGGACCTAGCGGGAGAATTAGAGACCCAGTACTTC
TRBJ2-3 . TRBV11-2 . CASSFGTGGPDTQYF TGTGCCAGCAGCTTCGGGACCGGGGGCCCAGATACGCAGTATTTT
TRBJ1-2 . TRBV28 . CASTSLDYGYTF TGTGCCAGCACCTCTCTTGACTATGGCTACACCTTC
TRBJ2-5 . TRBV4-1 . CASSQQGPQETQYF TGCGCCAGCAGCCAACAGGGTCCCCAAGAGACCCAGTACTTC
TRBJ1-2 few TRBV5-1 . CASSFGSPMWGYTF TGCGCCAGCAGCTTCGGGTCTCCTATGTGGGGCTACACCTTC
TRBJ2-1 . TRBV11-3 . CASSETGFEQFF TGTGCCAGCAGCGAGACGGGGTTCGAGCAGTTCTTC
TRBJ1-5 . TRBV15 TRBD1 CATSRDSNTGDSNQPQHF TGTGCCACCAGCAGAGATTCTAACACAGGGGATAGCAATCAGCCCCAGCATTTT
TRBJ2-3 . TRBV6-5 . CASSYSYRGATDTQYF TGTGCCAGCAGTTACTCGTATCGCGGGGCCACAGATACGCAGTATTTT
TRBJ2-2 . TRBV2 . CASSALASNTGELFF TGTGCCAGCAGTGCTCTAGCGAGTAACACCGGGGAGCTGTTTTTT
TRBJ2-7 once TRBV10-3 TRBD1 CAISRDRDLSEQYF TGTGCCATCAGCCGGGACAGGGATTTGTCCGAGCAGTACTTC
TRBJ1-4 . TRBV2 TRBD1 CASSLQGAEEKLFF TGTGCCAGCAGTCTACAGGGGGCAGAAGAAAAACTGTTTTTT
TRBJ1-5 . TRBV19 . CASKGREGNQPQHF TGTGCCAGTAAAGGAAGAGAGGGCAATCAGCCCCAGCATTTT
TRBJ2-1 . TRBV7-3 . CASSSGLPSGEQFF TGTGCCAGCAGCTCGGGACTGCCCTCGGGGGAGCAGTTCTTC
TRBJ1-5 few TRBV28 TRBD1 CASSFLPSTGDGNQPQHF TGTGCCAGCAGTTTTTTGCCCTCGACAGGGGATGGCAATCAGCCCCAGCATTTT
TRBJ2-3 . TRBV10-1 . CASSDGQKVSDTQYF TGCGCCAGCAGTGATGGCCAGAAGGTATCGGATACGCAGTATTTT
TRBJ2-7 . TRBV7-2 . CASTVAGTNYEQYF TGTGCCAGCACGGTCGCGGGCACTAACTACGAGCAGTACTTC
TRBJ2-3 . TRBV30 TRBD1 CAWSPKGVTGGGVDTQYF TGTGCCTGGAGCCCGAAAGGGGTGACAGGGGGTGGGGTGGATACGCAGTATTTT
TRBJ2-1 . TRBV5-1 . CASSLTGAGDEQFF TGCGCCAGCAGCTTGACTGGGGCCGGGGATGAGCAGTTCTTC
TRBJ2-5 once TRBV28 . CASSFHSGETQYF TGTGCCAGCAGTTTCCACTCAGGGGAGACCCAGTACTTC
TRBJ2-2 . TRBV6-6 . CASKDWDGELFF TGTGCCAGCAAGGATTGGGACGGGGAGCTGTTTTTT
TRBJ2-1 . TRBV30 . CAWSVRGNEQFF TGTGCCTGGAGTGTAAGGGGGAATGAGCAGTTCTTC
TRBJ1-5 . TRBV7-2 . CASSRAPRQPQHF TGTGCCAGCAGCCGGGCCCCCCGGCAGCCCCAGCATTTT
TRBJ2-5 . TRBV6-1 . CASSAEGETQYF TGTGCCAGCAGCGCCGAGGGGGAGACCCAGTACTTC
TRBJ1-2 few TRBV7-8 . CASSLQPGLNTF TGTGCCAGCAGCCTACAACCGGGTCTGAACACCTTC
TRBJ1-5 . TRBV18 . CASSPNSNQPQHF TGTGCCAGCTCACCTAATAGCAATCAGCCCCAGCATTTT
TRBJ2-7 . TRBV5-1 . CASSLGQDYFYEQYF TGCGCCAGCAGCTTAGGTCAGGACTATTTCTACGAGCAGTACTTC
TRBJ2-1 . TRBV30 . CAWSVKGHVIYNEQFF TGTGCCTGGAGTGTAAAGGGGCACGTTATTTACAATGAGCAGTTCTTC
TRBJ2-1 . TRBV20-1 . CSALDNEQFF TGCAGTGCTTTAGACAATGAGCAGTTCTTC